This T cell receptor (beta chain) came from a study of metastatic and nonmetastatic thyroid tumors. For the study at large: Patients with malignant and benign thyroid disease provided blood and tumor or nodule tissue, whose repertoires were compared.

Concerning this clone itself: The antigen remains unidentified. At one end the junction does not follow the germline gene, possibly because of a read error.

The germline V gene has CDR1 SGHRS and CDR2 YFSETQ. CDR3 length: 15 residues. Ahead of thyroid surgery, no patient had received treatment of any kind. Study-level findings and limits: Malignant thyroid tumors reportedly exceeded benign nodules significantly in TCR beta diversity, with the difference appearing in blood and tumor.

Under the authors' procedure: The authors used CDR3 differences across clinicopathological groups to build a distant-metastasis classifier for papillary thyroid cancer. TCRdb re-analyzed the PCR reads through MiXCR. The V and J calls shown here were made by TCRdb, not taken from the authors' results. Among 30,000 to 35,000 clones listed, 20% to 25% were seen once. The receptor was derived from a male donor with papillary thyroid cancer or a benign thyroid nodule (not recorded which). Some clones in this sample may be carry-over from other donors' samples. The sample comprised tumor tissue. The chain joins TRBV5-1 to TRBJ2-3; D remains unclear. Here the CDR3 reads CSSSWTGKGTDTQYF. In DNA form, the CDR3 reads TGCTCCAGCAGCTGGACGGGTAAAGGTACAGATACGCAGTATTTT. Full variable domain (outside the CDR3, taken from reference TRBV5-1 and TRBJ2-3): KAGVTQTPRYLIKTRGQQVTLSCSPISGHRSVSWYQQTPGQGLQFLFEYFSETQRNKGNFPGRFSGRQFSNSRSEMNVSTLELGDSALYLCSSSWTGKGTDTQYFGPGTRLTVL.